This T cell receptor beta chain was profiled in a study of beta chain bispecific antibodies for T cell cancers (dated by TCRdb to about 2021). With regard to the full study: Healthy donor T cells were cocultured with T cell leukemia lines and bispecific antibodies, then TRBV sequencing of surviving cells measured the depletion of each TRBV family. Surface TRBV12 (TRBV12-3) was expressed on Jurkat cells, and surface TRBV5-5 was expressed on HPB-ALL cells.

In the paper's terms, the treatment or condition label means: alpha-V12: anti-TRBV12 scFv linked to anti-CD3 scFv. T cells were expanded from blood mononuclear cells with anti-CD3 antibody OKT3 or CD3/CD28 Dynabeads for two to three days. The anti-TRBV12 bispecific sample was derived from a coculture of Jurkat leukemia cells with normal T cells and was compared against an anti-CD19 bispecific control coculture. The expanded T cells were grown in RPMI 1640 containing roughly 10% fetal bovine serum, recombinant human IL-2 (approximately 100 IU/ml) and IL-7 (about 4.5 ng/ml). Each coculture mixed around 5 x 10^4 target cells and around 5 x 10^4 normal T cells with bispecific antibody in 75 to 100 ul and was incubated at 37 degrees C for roughly 16 hours. Each bispecific antibody was composed of two single-chain variable fragments, which were expressed in a single-chain diabody format with a His tag. The effector T cells were obtained from healthy human donors, with peripheral blood mononuclear cells isolated from leukapheresis samples by Ficoll density gradient centrifugation.

In this sample, this clonotype turned up many times. Its antigen is still unknown. There are no base qualities to consult, and no much larger clone falls within one base. The cysteine opens and the phenylalanine closes a CDR3 of 16 amino acids. The sequence is cut down to CDR3 DNA, 48 bases in frame from base 1. As encoded in the germline V gene, CDR1 is MGHRA while CDR2 is YSYEKL. Germline trimming: 5 bases from V, 5 bases from J; junction bases outside gene matches: 7. The libraries included unique molecular identifier barcodes, and the barcodes were used to quantify clonotypes. Qiagen AllPrep DNA/RNA Micro kits were used to isolate total RNA, and an Agilent TapeStation was used to check RNA quality. TCR beta libraries were constructed by 5' RACE, in which cDNA synthesis was followed by two PCR steps with TCR beta constant-region gene-specific primers. Sequencing of the TCR beta libraries was done on an Illumina MiSeq platform. Per the source publication's procedure: Reads were processed with MIGEC, MiXCR and VDJtools. The frequency of each clonotype was calculated as the fraction of all unique molecular identifiers in the sample that belonged to that clonotype. Nonfunctional TRBV genes classified in IMGT as pseudogenes or open reading frames, such as TRBV1, TRBV12-1 and TRBV21, were excluded. TCRdb trimmed the raw reads at Q25, called clones with MiXCR and kept productive beta chains. Merged by CDR3 protein, the rows form single entries marked with the most common genes and DNA. Clone size and V and J calls follow TCRdb, not the original study. For this sample the table gives tens of thousands of distinct CDR3 sequences, of which approximately 1.9% were detected only once. The ten most abundant clones make up under 5.5% of the sample.

What the authors observed across the whole study: Each sequenced sample mixed leukemia cell line cells with normal T cells, and most targeted TRBV signal came from the leukemia cells rather than normal T cells. Compared with anti-CD19, anti-TRBV12 exposure reduced the TRBV12-3 share of total TRBV signal by just under 99%; TRBV12-4 fell around 35%, not significantly. Cross-reactivity of the anti-TRBV5-5 antibody with TRBV5-6 was attributed to high sequence similarity between the two genes. Apart from the targeted and closely related genes, all other TRBV family members appeared to be unaffected by the TRBV-directed bispecific antibodies.

The TCR was taken from a human donor in good health. Some clones in this sample may be carry-over from other donors' samples. The rearranged segments are TRBV4-1 and TRBJ2-2, with 11 central nucleotides matching TRBD1. The source material was healthy donor T cells cultured with leukemia cells, sampled from a culture containing a bispecific antibody targeting TCR Vbeta12. The CDR3 here reads CASSYLGTGGTGELFF. The nucleotides read TGCGCCAGCAGCTATCTCGGGACAGGGGGGACCGGGGAGCTGTTTTTT.